The TCR beta chain described here comes from a study of regulatory T cells in long-lasting Graves disease (dated by TCRdb to the early 2020s). Looking at the study overall: Persistent Graves' disease was defined as antithyroid drug treatment for over 5 years with persistently positive TSH receptor autoantibodies. Persistent Graves' disease patients were compared with newly diagnosed Graves' disease patients by peripheral blood TCR sequencing and RNA sequencing. The study was conducted in China and was registered as a clinical trial. A total of about 33 samples underwent TCR sequencing: some 13 from persistent and some 20 from newly diagnosed Graves' disease patients. Persistent Graves' disease patients in the clinical cohort had taken antithyroid drugs for roughly 10 years on average.

On this clonotype itself: Its antigen remains undetermined. No much larger clone exists at a distance of one base, and base qualities are not known.

Libraries were made using multiplex PCR. Sequencing was performed on an Illumina HiSeq 4000. To build TCR beta libraries, CDR3 regions were amplified by Arm-PCR using iRepertoire HTBI primers. Before sequencing, the PCR products went through gel purification. The authors' analysis ran thus. Across samples, fewer than 70 TRBV and over 11 TRBJ segments were identified and used for gene usage analysis of CDR3 amino acid clonotypes. COPE and FqMerger were used to merge the filtered high-quality paired reads into contigs. Contigs were aligned with BLAST to IMGT TRBV, TRBD and TRBJ reference genes, and CDR3 was defined per IMGT. Any clonotype with a frequency above 0.1% was classified as a highly expanded clone. Shannon entropy was used to measure repertoire diversity, and the Gini coefficient was used to measure V-J evenness. A clonotype found in more than one individual was treated as public. The raw public reads went through TCRdb reprocessing: fastp at Q25, MiXCR clone calling, in-frame beta chains kept. Each CDR3 protein appears once, grouped with its most common genes and DNA. The V and J calls were determined by TCRdb, not by the authors. This sample comprises about 460,000 distinct CDR3 sequences, about 22% of them detected only once. Of the sample, less than 15% is held by the ten largest clones.

General study outcomes and caveats: Sequencing and analysis were restricted to the TCR beta chain. Because the primary lesion, thyroid tissue, could not be accessed, the study looked at peripheral blood alone. Persistent Graves' disease patients showed lower TCR Shannon entropy and fewer highly expanded clones than newly diagnosed patients, suggesting clonal expansion. As a limitation, the authors acknowledged that the small sample size may reduce accuracy. Patients with persistent disease shared more public clonotypes (approximately 2,500) than newly diagnosed patients did (around 930).

The time point label on this specimen signifies: persistent/refractory GD, antithyroid drugs over 5 years with positive TRAb. For both TCR sequencing and RNA sequencing, RNA was extracted from PBMCs using TRIzol. The diagnosis of Graves' disease was made according to American Thyroid Association guidelines. Patients for the study were recruited at an endocrinology department in Xi'an, China. Each patient gave 7.5 to 10 milliliters of peripheral blood, collected in an EDTA anticoagulant tube. Ficoll Paque Plus density gradient separation was used to isolate PBMCs, and no further T cell sorting was done. RNA quality was checked with an Agilent 2100 Bioanalyzer and agarose gel, and concentration with a NanoDrop 2000. This TCR was recovered from a female donor with Graves disease. This material consisted of peripheral blood mononuclear cells (PBMCs), taken when the disease was refractory, from a patient treated with antithyroid drugs.

CDR3 region: CASSERLGESSQPQHF. Here is the DNA: TGTGCCAGCAGTGAACGCCTTGGGGAGTCCAGTCAGCCCCAGCATTTT. The chain employs TRBV6-1 and TRBJ1-5, with the D gene not clear enough to name. According to the germline V gene, CDR1 reads MNHNS and CDR2 reads SASEGT. V and J lose 2 bases and 6 bases, and a span of 17 bases separates them. The CDR3 has 16 amino acids, counting the end cysteine and phenylalanine. CDR3 DNA is the only sequence kept; it has 48 bases, read in frame from the first base.